This entry lists 28 T cell receptor beta chains sequenced from one sample in a study of early T cells in non-severe SARS-CoV-2 infection. TCRdb reprocessed the 5' RACE reads via MiXCR and lists one record per CDR3 protein. This sample has about 80,000 distinct CDR3 sequences, with 4.5% to 6% found just once. Material: whole blood, obtained at baseline. The receptors come from an adult who was a healthcare worker with PCR-confirmed SARS-CoV-2 infection or an uninfected control (not recorded which).

In this sample, this clonotype turned up many times. CDR3 in amino acids: CSAREAAQVSNQPQHF. CDR3 nucleotides: TGCAGTGCTAGAGAGGCAGCGCAGGTTAGCAATCAGCCCCAGCATTTT. This rearrangement joins TRBV20-1 to TRBJ1-5, with D hard to call. From germline, CDR1 is DFQATT and CDR2 SNEGSKA (reference sequence). Trimming removed 0 bases from V and 0 bases from J, with 12 bases in between. There are 16 residues in the CDR3.

Many counts were recorded for this clonotype. This CDR3 is CASSYRRLSGNTIYF. CDR3 sequence (DNA): TGTGCCAGCAGTTACCGCCGACTCTCTGGAAACACCATATATTTT. The rearrangement links TRBV6-5 to TRBJ1-3; D remains ambiguous. V gave up 2 bases and J gave up 0 bases, with 8 bases separating them. Germline loops: CDR1 MNHEY, CDR2 SVGAGI. The CDR3 is made up of 15 amino acids.

The V call is TRBV12-3 or TRBV12-4, the J call TRBJ1-2; D uncertain. The CDR3 consists of 12 residues. Trimming stripped 1 base from V and 1 base from J, with 1 base between. CDR3 sequence reads: CASSLVNYGYTF. In DNA form, the CDR3 reads TGTGCCAGCAGTTTAGTTAACTATGGCTACACCTTC.

This clonotype was observed at least ten times. J is TRBJ1-1 and V is TRBV18; 7 nucleotides align to TRBD1. In germline, CDR1 is KGHSH, CDR2 LQKENI. The CDR3 contains 13 residues. Trimming took 4 bases from V and 4 from J; bases not matched to a gene: 3. CDR3: CASSQQGFTEAFF. CDR3 DNA: TGTGCCAGCTCACAACAGGGGTTCACTGAAGCTTTCTTT.

The chain carries TRBV19 and TRBJ2-1, with 8 bases identical to TRBD2. Trimming at V came to 8 bases and at J to 6 bases, leaving 12 bases not matched to a gene. CDR1 and CDR2 from the germline V gene are LNHDA and SQIVND (reference sequence). CDR3 length: 15 amino acids. The CDR3 DNA sequence: TGTGCCAGTCTCCCCGGGACTAGGGCGACCAATGAGCAGTTCTTC. Protein sequence: CASLPGTRATNEQFF.

This clonotype was observed at least ten times. The rearrangement links TRBV7-9 to TRBJ2-7; D is uncertain. CDR1 and CDR2 (germline): SEHNR, FQNEAQ (reference sequence). The V and J ends lost 5 bases and 2 bases respectively, with 13 bases between them. This CDR3 region has 14 residues. The CDR3 nucleotides read TGTGCCAGCAGCGCAACCTTGGACGCCTACGAGCAGTACTTC. It yields the protein CASSATLDAYEQYF.

This clonotype was counted between two and nine times. The chain recombines TRBV12-3 or TRBV12-4 with TRBJ1-4; tentative D call: TRBD1 (5 bases). The CDR3 extends over 18 amino acids. V dropped 3 bases and J dropped 0 bases, with 17 bases sitting between them. In nucleotides, the CDR3 is TGTGCCAGCAGTTTGGGCCAGGGAATCGGAGCAACTAATGAAAAACTGTTTTTT. Encoded protein: CASSLGQGIGATNEKLFF.

This clonotype has a count of ten or more. The chain is built from TRBV6-2 or TRBV6-3 and TRBJ2-7; 8 bases fit TRBD1. This CDR3 spans 15 amino acids. Germline V gene lookup returns CDR1 MNHEY and CDR2 SVGEGT. V shed 6 bases and J 2 bases; nucleotides not matched to a gene: 9. The chain's CDR3 is CASRSTTGVAYEQYF. The DNA for the CDR3 is TGTGCCAGCAGGTCAACGACAGGGGTCGCCTACGAGCAGTACTTC.

This clonotype was seen repeatedly, ten times or more. CDR3 protein: CSAEGQGVGQPQHF. CDR3 nucleotide sequence: TGCAGTGCCGAGGGACAGGGAGTCGGGCAGCCCCAGCATTTT. V gene TRBV20-1 combines with J gene TRBJ1-5, with 9 bases fitting TRBD1. With V trimmed by 6 bases and J by 7 bases, 10 bases remained unmatched. Germline CDR1 and CDR2: DFQATT and SNEGSKA (reference sequence). CDR3 size: 14 residues.

There are a few counts of this clonotype. V gene TRBV30 combines with J gene TRBJ2-1; no reliable D call. CDR3 length: 13 amino acids. Per germline, CDR1 GTSNPN and CDR2 SVGIG (reference sequence). The germline V and J ends were trimmed by 2 bases and 0 bases, with 5 bases remaining between them. CDR3 amino acids: CAWSTGSYNEQFF. CDR3 in DNA: TGTGCCTGGAGTACGGGCTCCTACAATGAGCAGTTCTTC.

This clonotype occurred many times. The chain uses TRBV29-1 and TRBJ2-3; perhaps TRBD2 as D (6 bases). The V and J ends lost 6 bases and 3 bases respectively, with 22 bases between them. CDR3 size: 16 residues. Per the germline V gene, CDR1 is SQVTM and CDR2 is ANQGSEA. The CDR3 region is CSVAGGEWARTDTQYF. For the CDR3, the DNA is TGCAGCGTCGCCGGGGGAGAGTGGGCCCGAACAGATACGCAGTATTTT.

This clonotype was seen at least ten times. The V gene is TRBV5-5, the J gene TRBJ1-5; the D gene is possibly TRBD1 (6 bases). The CDR3 contains 14 residues. V was cut by 5 bases and J by 6 bases, with 15 bases left in between. Per germline, CDR1 SGHKS and CDR2 YYEKEE (reference sequence). This CDR3 is CASSSTGRRQPQHF. The CDR3 coding sequence is TGTGCCAGCAGTTCGACAGGAAGGCGTCAGCCCCAGCATTTT.

This clonotype was counted ten times or more. One end of the junction does not line up with germline, which may come from a read error. The chain joins TRBV20-1 to TRBJ1-2, with unresolved D. The CDR3 has 10 amino acids. From germline, CDR1 is DFQATT and CDR2 SNEGSKA (reference sequence). The CDR3 region is CSARGVGDTF. DNA for the CDR3: TGCAGTGCTAGAGGGGTTGGCGACACCTTC.

V gene TRBV6-2 or TRBV6-3 combines with J gene TRBJ2-7, with D uncertain. The germline V gene has CDR1 MNHEY and CDR2 SVGEGT. The CDR3 is 13 amino acids. With 2 bases removed from V and 5 bases from J, the gap between germline ends came to 10 bases. The CDR3 reads CASSYSSIHEQYF. Here the CDR3 DNA reads TGTGCCAGCAGTTACAGTAGTATCCACGAGCAGTACTTC.

This clonotype has just a few counts. The V gene is TRBV9, the J gene TRBJ2-2; D is unclear. The CDR3 loop spans 10 amino acids. Germline-derived CDR1 and CDR2 are SGDLS and YYNGEE. V was pared by 4 bases and J by 5 bases, with 0 bases between. The CDR3 here is CASSTGELFF. CDR3 coding DNA: TGTGCCAGCAGCACCGGGGAGCTGTTTTTT.

This clonotype has only a few counts. The rearrangement joins TRBV11-2 to TRBJ2-5; 8 bases agree with TRBD2. The J segment lost 2 bases and the V segment lost 4 bases, leaving 9 bases of the junction unmatched. Germline V gene lookup returns CDR1 SGHAT and CDR2 FQNNGV. This CDR3 contains 16 residues. The CDR3, as DNA: TGTGCCAGCAGCTCCCGGAGGAAGCGGGAGCAAGAGACCCAGTACTTC. Its translation is CASSSRRKREQETQYF.

This clonotype was seen ten or more times. V is TRBV20-1 and J is TRBJ2-2; 12 bases line up with TRBD2. The CDR3 is made up of 15 amino acids. V lost 3 bases and J lost 4; bases outside the gene matches: 3. Germline loops: CDR1 DFQATT, CDR2 SNEGSKA (reference sequence). CDR3 nucleotide sequence: TGCAGTGCTAGGGGACTAGCGGGTTTCACCGGGGAGCTGTTTTTT. This codes for CSARGLAGFTGELFF.

Only a few counts were recorded for this clonotype. The rearrangement links TRBV3-1 to TRBJ2-3; D not certain. V shed 8 bases and J shed 2 bases, with 14 bases lying between them. This CDR3 contains 14 residues. Germline values: CDR1 LGHDT, CDR2 YNNKEL (reference sequence). The CDR3 region is CASVPPGNTDTQYF. As DNA, the CDR3 is TGTGCCAGCGTACCGCCCGGAAACACAGATACGCAGTATTTT.

This clonotype was detected only a few times. The chain carries TRBV10-3 and TRBJ2-6; the D is unclear. V gave up 2 bases and J gave up 2 bases, with 1 base separating them. CDR3 size: 13 residues. Germline CDR1 and CDR2: ENHRY and SYGVKD. This CDR3 reads CAISETGANVLTF. Here the CDR3 DNA reads TGTGCCATCAGTGAGACTGGGGCCAACGTCCTGACTTTC.

A few counts support this clonotype. This chain connects TRBV20-1 to TRBJ2-5; 9 positions agree with TRBD2. The length of the CDR3 is 17 residues. Germline loops: CDR1 DFQATT, CDR2 SNEGSKA (reference sequence). The trim removed 0 bases at V and 2 bases at J, leaving 10 bases unmatched. CDR3 in amino acids: CSARDGRTSAFQETQYF. In nucleotides, the CDR3 is TGCAGTGCTAGAGATGGGAGGACTAGCGCCTTTCAAGAGACCCAGTACTTC.

In its sample, this clonotype was seen many times. The chain employs TRBV21-1 and TRBJ1-1. TRBV21-1 is recorded as a pseudogene. The CDR3 contains 16 residues. The CDR3 DNA is TGTGCCAGCAGCAACGATGTGTGGCTTGCCAACACTGAAGCTTTCTTT. Its translation: CASSNDVWLANTEAFF.

This clonotype was picked up many times. The V and J genes are TRBV9 and TRBJ1-1; D not certain. Between the trimmed V and J ends, which lost 0 bases and 11 bases, there was a span of 5 bases. The CDR3 runs 10 residues. The germline CDR1 and CDR2 sequences are SGDLS and YYNGEE. CDR3 region: CASSVVRAFF. For the CDR3, the DNA is TGTGCCAGCAGCGTAGTGAGGGCTTTCTTT.

The CDR3 reads CASSPEKGRSYEQYF. CDR3 nucleotides: TGTGCCAGCTCACCGGAAAAGGGCCGATCCTACGAGCAGTACTTC. The V gene is TRBV18, the J gene TRBJ2-7; D gene ambiguous. Trimming cost V 3 bases and J 1 base, with 13 bases left between them. Looked up from germline, CDR1 is KGHSH and CDR2 is LQKENI. CDR3 length: 15 residues.

The rearrangement uses TRBV4-2 and TRBJ1-1; D uncertain. The CDR3 contains 13 residues. Germline lookup yields CDR1 LGHNA and CDR2 YNFKEQ. The ends were cut back, 0 bases at V and 2 bases at J, with 4 bases in the middle. The CDR3 sequence: CASSQDSNTEAFF. The CDR3 coding sequence is TGTGCCAGCAGCCAAGATTCCAACACTGAAGCTTTCTTT.

This clonotype was seen ten or more times. The chain links TRBV16 to TRBJ1-5; perhaps TRBD1 as D (6 bases). Trimming removed 3 bases from V and 1 base from J, with 10 bases in between. This CDR3 comprises 15 residues. Germline V lookup: CDR1 KGHSY, CDR2 FQNENV. The CDR3 DNA reads as TGTGCCAGCAGCCAGAGTCAGGGGAGCAATCAGCCCCAGCATTTT. Its translation is CASSQSQGSNQPQHF.

Only a few counts were recorded for this clonotype. The rearrangement uses TRBV28 and TRBJ1-1; D is unresolved. The CDR3 is made up of 11 amino acids. Trimming left V 4 bases short and J 3 bases short, with 3 bases between. From germline, CDR1 is MDHEN and CDR2 SYDVKM. DNA of the CDR3: TGTGCCAGCAGTTCTTACACTGAAGCTTTCTTT. It translates to CASSSYTEAFF.

This clonotype was found a few times. The chain is built from TRBV4-2 and TRBJ2-3; D uncertain. Germline CDR1 reads LGHNA; CDR2 reads YNFKEQ. The CDR3 runs 14 residues. Trimming left V 0 bases short and J 6 bases short, with 10 bases between. The CDR3 sequence is CASSQDSVGDTQYF. In DNA form, the CDR3 reads TGTGCCAGCAGCCAAGATAGTGTAGGGGATACGCAGTATTTT.

This clonotype was seen a handful of times. As DNA, the CDR3 is TGTGCCAGCAGCACGGACCGAATTAATAGCAATCAGCCCCAGCATTTT. Amino acids: CASSTDRINSNQPQHF. The chain recombines TRBV21-1 with TRBJ1-5. TRBV21-1 is given as a pseudogene. CDR3 length: 16 residues.